Below, one T cell receptor (beta chain) is given with its context. It has no known antigen specificity. Base qualities are not provided; no much larger clone lies one nucleotide away. Donors formed part of the validation cohort, which comprised 120 subjects and was distinct from the first cohort of several hundred subjects. The source of the sample is a study of cytomegalovirus exposure and HLA in healthy donors (dated by TCRdb to about 2017). Some background on the complete study: According to a later analysis, the 120 validation repertoires were produced on the same platform as the 700 or so repertoires of the first cohort. The study aimed to test whether signatures of past pathogen exposure could be identified by cataloging public T cell receptors. Along with the roughly 670-subject first cohort, a separate validation cohort of around 110 different subjects was used. To predict cytomegalovirus infection status, the study brought together high-throughput TCR immunosequencing, statistical association of individual TCRs with disease status, and machine learning. Findings and caveats that apply to the study as a whole: Cytomegalovirus status was reported to be diagnosed by the classifier with high specificity and sensitivity in both the original and validation cohorts. Three of the identified cytomegalovirus-associated TCR beta chains were confirmed in vitro to be specific for cytomegalovirus antigens. The study listed 164 TCR beta chains as associated with cytomegalovirus. All 130 or so repertoires were used to score co-occurrence in the validation cohort in a later analysis, because that analysis had no HLA typing for the cohort. In a later analysis, TCRs clustered in the first cohort were found to also tend to co-occur in the 120 validation repertoires, with 94% of cluster scores above 0. Most TCR sequences were seen in very few donors, while some public TCRs were found in many individuals. The authors suggested that the approach could potentially be generalized to other disease states and immunological phenotypes.

The library was produced with the immunoSEQ multiplex PCR assay. The original pipeline was this. A statistical classification framework was developed to diagnose cytomegalovirus status using the catalog of TCR beta chain sequences. TCRdb took this table from immuneACCESS and kept in-frame rearrangements with V and J called. Such tables lack part of the clones; where checked against another copy, unresolved V genes explain under half of the gap, and the rest is unexplained. The V and J calls and clone size come from that table; D and trimming were worked out from the DNA. The sample table lists 150,000 to 180,000 clones, 86% of them with a count of one. Jointly, the top ten make up 2% to 2.5% of the sample. Reading the germline V gene gives CDR1 SNHLY and CDR2 FYNNEI. Trimming removed 5 bases from V and 6 bases from J; the gene matches leave 9 bases unexplained. Reading from cysteine to phenylalanine, the CDR3 counts 15 amino acids. CDR3 DNA only is kept here, 45 bases in frame from base 1.

The sequence came from a human donor in good health. Rearrangement joined TRBV2 to TRBJ2-2, and 7 junctional nucleotides match TRBD1. The sequenced sample consisted of PBMCs. The DNA is as follows: TGTGCCAGCAGTTACCTAGACAGGGCCGCCGGGGAGCTGTTTTTT. Translated, it reads CASSYLDRAAGELFF. The full variable domain, with segments outside the CDR3 supplied by the reference TRBV2 and TRBJ2-2 proteins, appears as EPEVTQTPSHQVTQMGQEVILRCVPISNHLYFYWYRQILGQKVEFLVSFYNNEISEKSEIFDDQFSVERPDGSNFTLKIRSTKLEDSAMYFCASSYLDRAAGELFFGEGSRLTVL.